The rows below give T cell receptor beta chains drawn from one sample of a study of OX40 agonist ivuxolimab in advanced cancers. TCRdb keeps only in-frame clones here, not all; method: immunoSEQ multiplex PCR. The sample holds about 68,000 clones, about 84% seen once. The sequences come from CD4+ or CD8+ T cells sorted from blood, collected in a trial of the OX40 agonist ivuxolimab. The origin of the receptors is an adult with an advanced solid tumor such as melanoma, head and neck, liver or kidney cancer. Both conserved end residues are part of each CDR3. The order of the fields is D gene, J gene, V gene, clone size, CDR3 DNA, CDR3 protein. D genes are given only for firm matches. Clone size appears in some rows only: once, few, many, or a class for an expanded clone.

D: TRBD1; J: TRBJ2-2; V: TRBV9; size: -; DNA: TGTGCCAGCAGCGTAGGACAGGGCGAATACACCGGGGAGCTGTTTTTT; CDR3: CASSVGQGEYTGELFF
D: -; J: TRBJ1-1; V: TRBV6-1; size: -; DNA: TGTGCCAGCAGGAGTTCCAGGTACACTGAAGCTTTCTTT; CDR3: CASRSSRYTEAFF
D: TRBD1; J: TRBJ1-6; V: TRBV5-1; size: -; DNA: TGCGCCAGCAGCTTCCTACCGGGACAGGGTCCTTCACCCCTCCACTTT; CDR3: CASSFLPGQGPSPLHF
D: -; J: TRBJ2-1; V: TRBV2; size: -; DNA: TGTGCCAGCAGTGACCAGTCGGGTTCTTACAATGAGCAGTTCTTC; CDR3: CASSDQSGSYNEQFF
D: -; J: TRBJ1-1; V: TRBV2; size: -; DNA: TGTGCCAGCAGTGCCACGCCTGAAGCTTTCTTT; CDR3: CASSATPEAFF
D: -; J: TRBJ2-3; V: TRBV5-1; size: few; DNA: TGCGCCAGCAGCCTTGGGCGAAGGGGCAGGGGCACAGATACGCAGTATTTT; CDR3: CASSLGRRGRGTDTQYF
D: -; J: TRBJ2-3; V: TRBV7-2; size: -; DNA: TGTGCCAGCAGCTTAGGCTTAGCCACAGATACGCAGTATTTT; CDR3: CASSLGLATDTQYF
D: -; J: TRBJ2-1; V: TRBV19; size: once; DNA: TGTGCCAGTAGTATAGATCGGAGCGGTTCCTACAATGAGCAGTTCTTC; CDR3: CASSIDRSGSYNEQFF
D: -; J: TRBJ1-6; V: TRBV7-6; size: -; DNA: TGTGCCAGCAGCAAGACAGGCACATATTCACCCCTCCACTTT; CDR3: CASSKTGTYSPLHF
D: -; J: TRBJ1-2; V: TRBV7-3; size: -; DNA: TGTGCCAGCAGCACAGGGACGGGCTATGGCTACACCTTC; CDR3: CASSTGTGYGYTF
D: TRBD2; J: TRBJ2-1; V: TRBV9; size: few; DNA: TGTGCCAGCAGCGTCGGGACTACCGACAATGAGCAGTTCTTC; CDR3: CASSVGTTDNEQFF